Presented here are 28 T cell receptor beta chains from one specimen sequenced in a study of HIV-infected patients and healthy controls. Whole blood was used without fractionation, so all unsorted peripheral T cells were included. About 550 ng RNA was reverse transcribed with alpha and beta constant-region primers. Separate chain-specific third strand synthesis with multiplexing indices produced the alpha and beta libraries. TCRdb recomputed calls from the 5' RACE reads with MiXCR, one row per CDR3 protein. The repertoire holds 4,300 or so distinct CDR3 sequences, with more than 10% as singletons. The input for sequencing was blood, taken before antiretroviral therapy. The receptors shown here come from an adult with HIV infection.

The chain joins TRBV6-6 to TRBJ2-3, with D possibly called TRBD1 or TRBD2 (5 bases each). This CDR3 comprises 15 residues. Deletions cut 6 bases from V and 6 bases from J, with 19 bases between. Germline V gives CDR1 MNHNY, CDR2 SVGAGI (reference sequence). The CDR3 nucleotides are TGTGCCAGCAGAGCAGGGATGGGGAGTGTGGATACGCAGTATTTT. It yields the protein CASRAGMGSVDTQYF.

This clonotype is medium-sized (0.01 to 0.1%) within its sample. J is TRBJ2-1 and V is TRBV5-6; D unresolved. V lost 1 base and J lost 0, with 5 bases in between. Germline V lookup: CDR1 SGHDT, CDR2 YYEEEE. This CDR3 contains 14 residues. The CDR3 nucleotides are TGTGCCAGCAGCTTGCTTAGCTCCTACAATGAGCAGTTCTTC. It translates to CASSLLSSYNEQFF.

This clonotype has a handful of counts. Just one base apart from a much larger clone, this may be a read error. V usage is TRBV6-4 and J usage is TRBJ2-1; TRBD2 aligns across 12 bases. Looked up from germline, CDR1 is MRHNA and CDR2 is SNTAGT. The length of the CDR3 is 15 residues. The CDR3 sequence: CDSSDSTSGSNEQFF. The DNA for the CDR3 is TGTGACAGCAGTGACTCGACTAGCGGGAGCAATGAGCAGTTCTTC.

This clonotype rates as medium-sized. The rearrangement joins TRBV5-1 to TRBJ2-1, with TRBD2 matching over 11 bases. V lost 0 bases and J lost 0; bases outside the gene matches: 17. The CDR3 loop spans 22 amino acids. Germline assignment: CDR1 SGHRS and CDR2 YFSETQ. CDR3 residues: CASSLAPNPTSGTLGSYNEQFF. CDR3 nucleotide sequence: TGCGCCAGCAGCTTGGCGCCTAATCCGACTAGCGGGACCTTGGGCTCCTACAATGAGCAGTTCTTC.

In its sample, this clonotype was seen a few times. The chain is built from TRBV12-3 or TRBV12-4 and TRBJ1-6; weak D call: TRBD1 (6 bases). Trimming took 6 bases from V and 7 from J, leaving 10 bases between them. The CDR3 is 13 residues long. The CDR3 sequence: CASSGQSNSPLHF. The CDR3 DNA reads as TGTGCCAGCAGCGGACAGAGCAATTCACCCCTCCACTTT.

At least ten counts were recorded for this clonotype. This chain uses TRBV7-8 with TRBJ2-5; 11 bases are shared with TRBD2. The CDR3 has 16 amino acids. Germline CDR1 and CDR2: SGHVS and FQNEAQ. Trimming took 5 bases from V and 2 from J; bases not matched to a gene: 7. CDR3 sequence (DNA): TGTGCCAGCAGCCCCGTGGGGACTAGCGGACAAGAGACCCAGTACTTC. It yields the protein CASSPVGTSGQETQYF.

This clonotype is labeled as medium-sized (0.01 to 0.1%). V gene TRBV10-3 combines with J gene TRBJ2-5; 7 nucleotides match TRBD2. Germline V gives CDR1 ENHRY, CDR2 SYGVKD. With 2 bases clipped from V and 6 bases from J, the junction kept 6 bases outside the gene matches. The CDR3 is 14 residues long. This CDR3 reads CAISEGAGIQTQYF. The CDR3 nucleotides read TGTGCCATCAGTGAGGGAGCGGGGATTCAGACCCAGTACTTC.

This chain links TRBV6-5 with TRBJ2-5; no clear D gene. The CDR3 runs to 13 residues. V dropped 6 bases and J dropped 4 bases, with 12 bases sitting between them. The germline gives CDR1 MNHEY, CDR2 SVGAGI. The CDR3 here is CASRRSNGETQYF. CDR3 sequence (DNA): TGTGCCAGCAGGCGGAGCAACGGAGAGACCCAGTACTTC.

This rearrangement joins TRBV27 to TRBJ2-3, with TRBD2 matching 9 bases. Germline V gene lookup returns CDR1 MNHEY and CDR2 SMNVEV (reference sequence). Trimming cost V 3 bases and J 5 bases; bases outside gene matches: 3. This CDR3 has 14 residues. CDR3 loop: CASSFTSGLDTQYF. The CDR3 coding sequence is TGTGCCAGCAGTTTTACTAGCGGGTTAGATACGCAGTATTTT.

This chain links TRBV7-2 with TRBJ2-1; D is uncertain. Germline CDR1 is SGHTA and CDR2 is FQGNSA. The CDR3 sequence is 15 residues long. V shed 1 base and J shed 2 bases, with 9 bases lying between them. The CDR3 here is CASSLVVVAYNEQFF. The CDR3 region has the DNA TGTGCCAGCAGCTTAGTAGTGGTCGCCTACAATGAGCAGTTCTTC.

Within the sample, this clonotype is medium-sized. The rearrangement joins TRBV12-3 or TRBV12-4 to TRBJ2-7, with TRBD2 as a possible D gene (5 bases). CDR3 size: 12 residues. V was shortened by 6 bases and J by 7 bases, with 13 bases between the two germline ends. CDR3 sequence (DNA): TGTGCCAGCAGCCCAACTAGTGCGGAGCAGTACTTC. This gives the protein CASSPTSAEQYF.

This clonotype is medium-sized (0.01 to 0.1%) in the sample. The V and J genes are TRBV5-4 and TRBJ2-3; D not certain. Trimming removed 1 base from V and 0 bases from J, with 12 bases in between. Germline CDR1 and CDR2: SGHNT and YYREEE (reference sequence). CDR3 length: 16 residues. The CDR3 reads CASSLRVVTSTDTQYF. The CDR3 nucleotides read TGTGCCAGCAGCTTGAGGGTAGTAACTAGCACAGATACGCAGTATTTT.

This chain uses TRBV3-1 with TRBJ2-2; TRBD2 matches 8 bases. The V gene's germline CDR1 is LGHDT and CDR2 YNNKEL (reference sequence). With 4 bases clipped from V and 5 bases from J, the junction kept 6 bases outside the gene matches. The CDR3 runs to 15 residues. The CDR3 nucleotides are TGTGCCAGCAGCCGGACTAGCTGGAGGACCGGGGAGCTGTTTTTT. This gives the protein CASSRTSWRTGELFF.

This clonotype appeared a few times. The chain employs TRBV13 and TRBJ2-7; 9 bases are shared with TRBD1. V gave up 5 bases and J gave up 7 bases; unmatched junction bases: 9. The CDR3 consists of 14 residues. Germline lookup yields CDR1 PRHDT and CDR2 FYEKMQ (reference sequence). This chain's CDR3 is CASSREQGAREQYF. The CDR3 coding sequence is TGTGCCAGCAGCAGAGAACAGGGGGCGCGGGAGCAGTACTTC.

This clonotype was seen repeatedly, ten times or more. The chain combines TRBV13 with TRBJ2-4; TRBD2 agrees at 9 bases. CDR3 size: 15 residues. In germline, CDR1 is PRHDT, CDR2 FYEKMQ (reference sequence). Unmatched junction bases numbered 5, after V lost 4 bases and J lost 4 bases. CDR3 DNA: TGTGCCAGCAGCTCAGGACTAGCGTGGAAAAACATTCAGTACTTC. This codes for CASSSGLAWKNIQYF.

With respect to this clonotype: Its ends do not fully match the called genes, so a read error is possible. This rearrangement joins TRBV4-3 to TRBJ1-4; the D gene is possibly TRBD1 (5 bases). Germline V gives CDR1 LGHNA, CDR2 YSLEER. This CDR3 comprises 15 residues. CDR3 in DNA: TGCGCCAGCAGCAAAGAAGGGGCAACTAATGAAAAACTGTTTTTT. This gives the protein CASSKEGATNEKLFF.

Relative to its sample, this clonotype is medium-sized. The chain joins TRBV10-3 to TRBJ1-1; D is ambiguous. The CDR3 is 12 amino acids. CDR1 is ENHRY, CDR2 SYGVKD, per germline. Trimming cost V 2 bases and J 4 bases, with 5 bases left between them. Here the CDR3 reads CAISEKGTEAFF. The CDR3 DNA follows: TGTGCCATCAGTGAGAAGGGCACTGAAGCTTTCTTT.

The rearrangement links TRBV27 to TRBJ1-5; D gene uncertain. Between the trimmed V and J ends, which lost 3 bases and 6 bases, there was a span of 9 bases. Looked up from germline, CDR1 is MNHEY and CDR2 is SMNVEV (reference sequence). The CDR3 consists of 13 residues. CDR3 sequence: CASSFGPIQPQHF. For the CDR3, the DNA is TGTGCCAGCAGTTTTGGTCCGATTCAGCCCCAGCATTTT.

This clonotype is medium-sized in the sample. Written as DNA, the CDR3 is TGTGCCAGCAGCCCAAGGATAGGGGCTAGCGGAAACACCGGGGAGCTGTTTTTT. It codes for CASSPRIGASGNTGELFF. The V and J genes are TRBV7-3 and TRBJ2-2; 7 bases line up with TRBD2. The CDR3 extends over 18 amino acids. The germline CDR1 and CDR2 sequences are SGHTA and FQGTGA. J was trimmed by 2 bases and V by 5 bases; bases with no gene match: 14.

By share, this clonotype ranks as medium-sized. The gene calls are TRBV27 and TRBJ1-4, with 9 positions matching TRBD1. V was pared by 6 bases and J by 7 bases, with 6 bases of the junction left unmatched. The CDR3 is made up of 14 amino acids. From germline, CDR1 is MNHEY and CDR2 SMNVEV (reference sequence). CDR3 bases: TGTGCCAGCAGGACGGGACAGGGTACTGAAAAACTGTTTTTT. It encodes CASRTGQGTEKLFF.

This clonotype is medium-sized by share. The chain is built from TRBV10-3 and TRBJ2-1; weak D call: TRBD1 (6 bases). V lost 11 bases and J lost 2, with 16 bases in between. Per germline, CDR1 ENHRY and CDR2 SYGVKD. The CDR3 is 14 residues long. CDR3 in DNA: TGTGCCTCATCTGGGGGCATAGCCTACAATGAGCAGTTCTTC. It translates to CASSGGIAYNEQFF.

This clonotype counts as large. The rearrangement uses TRBV7-9 and TRBJ1-1; D is possibly TRBD1 (5 bases). Looked up from germline, CDR1 is SEHNR and CDR2 is FQNEAQ (reference sequence). Deletions cut 3 bases from V and 3 bases from J, with 23 bases between. The CDR3 spans 18 residues. DNA of the CDR3: TGTGCCAGCAGCTTTTGGGGGATTAAGGAACGAGGGGACACTGAAGCTTTCTTT. It yields the protein CASSFWGIKERGDTEAFF.

This clonotype was picked up a small number of times. Sequence at one end of the junction differs from germline and may be a read error. The chain has TRBV18 and TRBJ2-7, with D perhaps matching TRBD1 (5 bases). Germline V gene data show CDR1 as KGHSH and CDR2 as LQKENI. The CDR3 is made up of 13 amino acids. CDR3 sequence (DNA): TGTGCCAGCTCACCTTCCCAGGGAACCCGAAGGGACTTC. Amino acids: CASSPSQGTRRDF.

This clonotype was detected only a few times. The rearrangement uses TRBV20-1 and TRBJ2-1, with TRBD2 matching over 16 bases. CDR1 is DFQATT and CDR2 is SNEGSKA in the germline V gene (reference sequence). J gave up 4 bases and V 5 bases, and 2 bases lay outside the gene matches. The CDR3 totals 15 residues. CDR3 protein: CSAGGLAGGYNEQFF. The CDR3 DNA is TGCAGTGCTGGGGGACTAGCGGGAGGGTACAATGAGCAGTTCTTC.

This clonotype was observed once. Since a much larger clone is just one base distant, this may be a read error. This chain joins TRBV7-2 and TRBJ1-6; no clear D gene. V lost 0 bases and J 0 bases, leaving 12 bases between the germline ends. Per germline, CDR1 SGHTA and CDR2 FQGNSA. The CDR3 consists of 18 residues. Here the CDR3 DNA reads TGTGCCAGCAGCTTAGCCCAGCGGGGTGCCTCCTATAATTCACCCCTCCACTTT. This gives the protein CASSLAQRGASYNSPLHF.

This clonotype is termed medium-sized. V is TRBV6-6 and J is TRBJ1-2; no definite D call. Trimming stripped 5 bases from V and 0 bases from J, with 16 bases between. The CDR3 extends over 16 amino acids. Germline V gene sequence: CDR1 MNHNY, CDR2 SVGAGI (reference sequence). CDR3 sequence (DNA): TGTGCCAGCAGTCCATTTAAAACAGCAGCTAACTATGGCTACACCTTC. Translating gives CASSPFKTAANYGYTF.

By frequency in the sample, this clonotype is medium-sized. The V call is TRBV29-1, the J call TRBJ1-1; no definite D call. Between the trimmed V and J ends, which lost 6 bases and 6 bases, there was a span of 8 bases. This CDR3 has 10 amino acids. The germline CDR1 and CDR2 sequences are SQVTM and ANQGSEA. In nucleotides, the CDR3 is TGCAGCGTCCACCATCCTGAAGCTTTCTTT. Amino acids: CSVHHPEAFF.

This clonotype was observed many times. CDR3 bases: TGTGCCAGCAGCACCGAGCCAAGAAGTGAAAAACTGTTTTTT. Protein sequence: CASSTEPRSEKLFF. The chain is built from TRBV5-4 and TRBJ1-4; D gene uncertain. CDR1 SGHNT and CDR2 YYREEE come from the germline V gene (reference sequence). The CDR3 is made up of 14 amino acids. The V gene lost 4 bases and the J gene lost 7 bases, with 14 bases spanning the gap.